A selection of T cell receptor beta chains follows, all from one sample in a study of shared clonotypes between healthy human individuals. This table comes from immunoSEQ multiplex PCR, and its TCRdb copy is limited to in-frame clones, with some not included. This sample carries over a million clones, roughly 75% of them seen once, and the ten largest clones take roughly 1.5%. The sample was memory CD4+ T cells sorted from blood. Receptors originate from a man between 18 and 29 years old in good health. CDR3s include the opening cysteine and the closing phenylalanine or tryptophan. The D gene is left open where the match is weak. The size field is filled for only some rows; it gives once, few, many or a size class.

J | size | D | V | CDR3 | DNA
TRBJ2-3 | - | - | TRBV10-3 | CAISEGAYIDTQYF | TGTGCCATCAGTGAAGGAGCTTATATAGATACGCAGTATTTT
TRBJ1-1 | few | - | TRBV18 | CASSPGQNTEAFF | TGTGCCAGCTCACCGGGGCAGAACACTGAAGCTTTCTTT
TRBJ2-3 | once | - | TRBV5-4 | CASSPVFGTDTQYF | TGTGCCAGCAGCCCGGTCTTCGGCACAGATACGCAGTATTTT
TRBJ2-7 | - | - | TRBV4-3 | CASSRTQNYEQYF | TGCGCCAGCAGCCGGACACAGAACTACGAGCAGTACTTC
TRBJ2-3 | - | TRBD2 | TRBV5-1 | CASSLETSGADTQYF | TGCGCCAGCAGCTTAGAAACTAGCGGGGCCGATACGCAGTATTTT
TRBJ2-1 | once | - | TRBV4-3 | CASSQDLLSEQFF | TGCGCCAGCAGCCAAGATCTACTTAGTGAGCAGTTCTTC
TRBJ2-7 | - | - | TRBV6-6 | CASGRGLGYEQYF | TGTGCCAGCGGTAGGGGCCTCGGCTACGAGCAGTACTTC
TRBJ1-4 | once | - | TRBV1 | CTSSHPQGADEKLFF | TGCACCAGCAGCCACCCGCAGGGGGCTGATGAAAAACTGTTTTTT
TRBJ2-3 | - | - | TRBV18 | CASSGGFSTDTQYF | TGTGCCAGCTCTGGTGGGTTCAGCACAGATACGCAGTATTTT
TRBJ2-7 | - | - | TRBV6-6 | CASKKGAYEQYF | TGTGCCAGCAAAAAGGGGGCCTACGAGCAGTACTTC
TRBJ2-7 | - | TRBD1 | TRBV5-4 | CASSRDSLYEQYF | TGTGCCAGCAGCCGGGACAGCCTATACGAGCAGTACTTC
TRBJ2-2 | - | TRBD1 | TRBV25-1 | CASRGTAESMLFF | TGTGCCAGCAGGGGGACAGCGGAGTCCATGCTGTTTTTT
TRBJ1-2 | many | - | TRBV30 | CAWSVRPGGPGYTF | TGTGCCTGGAGTGTACGTCCGGGGGGTCCTGGCTACACCTTC
TRBJ1-5 | - | - | TRBV23-1 | CASRGVGNQPQHF | TGCGCCAGCAGGGGGGTAGGGAATCAGCCCCAGCATTTT
TRBJ2-3 | - | - | TRBV5-1 | CASTPPGVQSHTQYF | TGCGCCAGCACCCCGCCAGGCGTTCAATCCCATACGCAGTATTTT